This paragraph reports one T cell receptor beta chain. Its antigen target is currently unknown. Base qualities were left out, and no much larger clone turns up one base away. The cohort consisted of some 730 healthy bone marrow donors. Cohort members were all nominally healthy when sampled, although unrecorded immune exposures were likely present. The donor was CMV seronegative and belonged to the group of roughly 330 seronegative cohort members. Every donor gave a peripheral blood sample, and the peripheral blood mononuclear cells from that sample were used for TCR beta sequencing. The Qiagen DNeasy Blood Extraction Kit was used to extract genomic DNA from the blood cell samples. The data stem from a study of cytomegalovirus exposure and HLA in healthy donors (dated by TCRdb to about 2017). At the level of the whole study: An earlier analysis of several hundred of the donors reported over 250 Gb of sequence data and about 120 million unique TCR beta sequences obtained from approximately 180 million T cells. An early release covering roughly 600 HLA-typed donors comprised approximately 300 gigabases of sequencing data and around 80 million unique TCR sequences. Of the 300 to 400 genotyped donors, approximately 80% fell in the genetic ancestry cluster associated with self-reported Caucasian donors. The study was designed to test whether signatures of past pathogen exposure could be identified by cataloging public T cell receptors. The study used immunosequencing to profile the T cell repertoires of under 700 subjects and linked those repertoires to cytomegalovirus serostatus. Along with the roughly 700-subject first cohort, a separate validation cohort of more than 90 different subjects was used. To predict cytomegalovirus infection status, the study combined high-throughput TCR immunosequencing, statistical association of individual TCRs with disease status, and machine learning. In a later analysis, previously published TCR beta repertoires from more than 500 donors were re-analyzed and high-resolution HLA genotyping was added so that TCR occurrence patterns could be studied. The later analysis used no new phenotypic data to find candidate immune exposures, relying instead on TCR beta sequences and their occurrence across donors. To decide whether each TCR beta V gene segment behaved as functional or pseudogenic, an earlier analysis of fewer than 750 of the donors relied on high-throughput TCR beta sequencing. Alongside the repertoire data, information on donor age, sex, ethnicity and CMV serostatus was compiled. A later genetic analysis used genome-wide SNP genotypes for about three fifths of the 666 donors, treating that subset as a discovery cohort. All discovery cohort repertoires had been generated using a single sequencing platform. HLA typing included class I and class II loci at four-digit resolution. The number of typed donors differed by locus: about 620-640 for A, B, C, DRB1 and DQB1; some 500 for DQA1; 600 to 610 for DPA1; and 400 to 480 for DPB1. Five DR-DQ haplotypes were treated as single units for association and clustering because of strong linkage in the cohort. On average, around 240,000 unique TCR beta nucleotide sequences were sequenced per donor among about 400 genotyped donors of the cohort, with about 17% of those sequences being non-productive. Beyond this particular receptor, the publication reports: A total of fewer than 200 TCR beta chains were listed by the study as associated with cytomegalovirus. A cluster of highly shared sequence variants was judged likely to represent a technical artifact of the sequencing pipeline. A later genetic analysis reported fewer N-insertions in productive TCRs among donors in an Asian-associated ancestry cluster than the approximately 700-donor mean. While some public TCRs were present in many individuals, most TCR sequences turned up only very rarely across donors. Broadly in line with IMGT annotations, most TCR beta V segments showed up in productive rearrangements about 87% or about 30% of the time in an earlier analysis of around 550 of the donors. The authors suggested that the approach could potentially be extended to other disease states and immunological phenotypes. A further reported finding was that TCR beta sequences accurately predicted the HLA-A and HLA-B alleles for most subjects in the first cohort. Compared with equally common non-associated chains, HLA-associated TCR beta chains in a later analysis were more clonally expanded and had lower generation probabilities. Because counts were too low, roughly 17 rarely observed V segments, including chromosome 9 orphons, were left out of the earlier analysis of roughly 600 of the donors. A later analysis reported that several top co-occurrence clusters appeared linked to parvovirus B19, influenza, CMV and Epstein-Barr virus. A later analysis found that most CMV-associated TCR beta chains appeared HLA-restricted, with HLA associations seemingly driven largely by CMV exposure. Strong co-occurrence of HLA alleles, especially DR and DQ, made assigning TCR associations to individual alleles difficult. In a later analysis, TCR association rates were found to vary across HLA loci, with the most associated TCRs seen for DRB1 alleles and the fewest for HLA-C alleles. The classifier was reported to diagnose cytomegalovirus status with high specificity and sensitivity in both the original cohort and the validation cohort. The cohort was sequenced for TCR beta chains only, and without alpha or paired-chain data the features that could be detected were limited. Linkage disequilibrium might explain the correlated functional status among segregating V segments, but an unknown experimental factor could not be excluded. Because some donors lacked HLA typing at each locus, the association tests relied only on the typed subset. Presence/absence analyses assumed roughly uniform sequencing depth across donors, an assumption that may not hold. An association between a missense DCLRE1C variant and V-gene and J-gene trimming of TCR beta chains was found in a later genetic analysis and replicated in an independent cohort. At a false discovery rate of 0.05, a later analysis linked 16,951 TCR beta sequences to specific HLA alleles. CMV serostatus was the only immune exposure information available for the cohort. Some IMGT-functional V segments, including TRBV6-2 and TRBV6-3, could not be distinguished by the 87-base-pair reads and were therefore excluded. In vitro tests confirmed that a few of the cytomegalovirus-associated TCR beta chains recognize cytomegalovirus antigens.

The protocol used for the library was the immunoSEQ multiplex PCR assay. The multiplex PCR relied on a mix of 60 forward primers for TCR Vbeta segments and 13 reverse primers for TCR Jbeta segments. Amplification of the CDR3 region of rearranged TCR beta genes was performed with a multiplex PCR assay on genomic DNA. On the Illumina HiSeq System, the amplified TCR beta libraries were sequenced as 87-base-pair reads. As for the authors' bioinformatics: A later analysis tallied 75 million to 95 million unique TCR beta chains across the 550 to 850 repertoires, and 10 million to 11 million of those chains were shared by two or more donors. Raw reads were error-corrected and collapsed into unique sequences by a nearest-neighbor algorithm in which closely related sequences were merged to remove PCR and sequencing errors. CDR3 sequences were aligned to IMGT reference sequences to assign V, D and J gene segments. For a sequence to be retained, at least a six-nucleotide match to both a V gene segment and a J gene segment was required. A rearrangement counted as productive if the CDR3 had no stop codons and remained in frame with V and J, and every other rearrangement counted as non-productive. CDR3 was defined according to IMGT convention as the region running from the second conserved V-encoded cysteine to the conserved J-encoded phenylalanine. The earlier analysis of 587 of the donors excluded any sequence lacking an unambiguous match to a single V gene segment. An earlier analysis of some 610 of the donors called V segments functional above 56.7% productive rearrangements and segregating when the between-donor standard deviation exceeded 5%. A statistical classification framework was built to diagnose cytomegalovirus status from the catalog of TCR beta chain sequences. V and J gene assignment, in a later analysis, came from comparing TCR nucleotide sequences with IMGT/GENE-DB human TR gene sequences. The TCRdist pipeline was used in a later analysis to assign CDR3 sequences and most-parsimonious VDJ recombination scenarios. In a later analysis, every TCR beta chain was defined by the combination of its CDR3 amino acid sequence and its V-gene family, and reads without a unique V-gene family were dropped. In a later analysis, 500 to 650 highly shared, low-generation-probability nucleotide sequences were removed to address suspected cross-contamination and a sequencing artifact. In a later analysis, a clonal expansion index for each public chain was calculated from normalized within-repertoire ranks of inferred template counts. In a later analysis, generation probabilities were computed using a VDJ recombination model fitted to out-of-frame rearrangements, and the results were checked against IGoR. Hypergeometric tests were used in a later analysis to score TCR-TCR, TCR-HLA and TCR-CMV co-occurrence, with a repertoire-size bias correction applied to the TCR pairs. In a later analysis, false discovery rates were estimated by permuting HLA or CMV assignments 20 times. In a later analysis, co-occurring TCRs were grouped using DBSCAN, and TCRdist sequence similarity was added for clustering within HLA-allele-positive subsets. Repertoires with fewer than 30,000 or more than 120,000 public chains were left out of co-occurrence clustering, as were a handful of repertoires with anomalous nucleotide sharing. TCRdb provides this immuneACCESS table in a form limited to in-frame rearrangements. Some clones are lacking; in checked studies, under half of them reflect an unresolved V gene, and why the rest are absent is not known. That table gives V, J and clone size, and the DNA gave D and trimming. This sample gives 170,000 or so clones in total; over 60% of them show up just once. 1.5% to 2% of the sample lies in the top ten.

Its CDR3 holds 15 amino acids, cysteine through phenylalanine. The entry retains the CDR3 DNA only, 45 bases that are in frame from base 1. Sequences SGHRS (CDR1) and YFSETQ (CDR2) are obtained from the germline V gene. V loses 7 bases of germline sequence and J loses 3 bases, and the interval between the two ends is 17 bases. The chain is made from TRBV5-1 and TRBJ1-5, and TRBD1 may be the D gene, going by 5 matching bases. The receptor comes from a woman younger than 45 in good health and CMV-seronegative. The specimen sequenced was PBMCs. The CDR3 here reads CASQTGMVSNQPQHF. The sequenced DNA is TGCGCCAGCCAAACAGGTATGGTCTCCAATCAGCCCCAGCATTTT.